This entry lists 8 T cell receptor beta chains sequenced from one sample in a study of beta chain features in type 1 diabetes. Every bit of the isolated RNA underwent reverse transcription, so sequencing read expressed TCRB transcripts. Assay used: immunoSEQ multiplex PCR; TCRdb lists only in-frame clones, some missing. Counted here are 200,000 to 250,000 clones, 11% occurring once; the ten biggest clones make up roughly 1.4%. Sequencing input: central memory CD4+ T cells from blood. Receptor source: a man younger than 35 in good health.

This clone appeared many times. The gene calls are TRBV9 and TRBJ2-5; possible D gene TRBD2, 5 bases. CDR3 length: 15 amino acids. V shed 4 bases and J shed 2 bases, with 15 bases lying between them. The germline V gene encodes CDR1 SGDLS and CDR2 YYNGEE. Here the CDR3 reads CASSRPRGGQETQYF. As DNA, the CDR3 is TGTGCCAGCAGCCGACCTCGAGGAGGACAAGAGACCCAGTACTTC.

The chain links TRBV14 to TRBJ1-2; TRBD1 matches 8 bases. J gave up 4 bases and V 4 bases, and 2 bases lay outside the gene matches. The CDR3 runs 13 residues. CDR1 and CDR2 from the germline V gene are SGHDN and FVKESK. This CDR3 reads CASSRDRGYGYTF. In nucleotides, the CDR3 is TGTGCCAGCAGCCGTGACAGGGGCTATGGCTACACCTTC.

This clone was counted ten times or more. The V and J genes are TRBV19 and TRBJ2-1, with D hard to call. The germline V gene has CDR1 LNHDA and CDR2 SQIVND (reference sequence). The CDR3 covers 12 residues. Between the trimmed V and J ends, which lost 3 bases and 12 bases, there was a span of 12 bases. CDR3 amino acids: CASSIQNFRQFF. The DNA for the CDR3 is TGTGCCAGTAGTATTCAGAACTTCAGGCAGTTCTTC.

This clone was counted only a few times. V and J are TRBV2 and TRBJ2-2, with D tentatively TRBD2 (5 bases). Trimming stripped 3 bases from V and 4 bases from J, with 12 bases between. Germline CDR1 SNHLY, CDR2 FYNNEI. The CDR3 contains 15 residues. The CDR3 is CASSDGLASTGELFF. The CDR3 DNA sequence: TGTGCCAGCAGTGATGGGCTAGCCTCCACCGGGGAGCTGTTTTTT.

The V call is TRBV7-8, the J call TRBJ2-7, with 8 nucleotides matching TRBD2. J was trimmed by 4 bases and V by 3 bases; bases with no gene match: 8. Per germline, CDR1 SGHVS and CDR2 FQNEAQ. There are 15 residues in the CDR3. The CDR3 DNA is TGTGCCAGCAGCTTTTTTTTAGCGGGACTGTACGAGCAGTACTTC. Residues: CASSFFLAGLYEQYF.

Details on this clone: With only one base between it and a far larger clone, this is likely a read error. The sample contains more than one DNA sequence encoding this CDR3. The chain has TRBV9 and TRBJ2-1, with D unresolved. The V gene's germline CDR1 is SGDLS and CDR2 YYNGEE. The CDR3 length is 13 residues. The ends were cut back, 0 bases at V and 4 bases at J, with 5 bases in the middle. The CDR3 loop reads CASSVAVYNEQFF. The DNA of the CDR3 is TGTGCCAGCAGCGTAGCAGTATACAATGAGCAGTTCTTC.

On this clone: A read error is the likely source, as a far larger clone sits one nucleotide away. The chain combines TRBV5-1 with TRBJ2-1, with 7 bases identical to TRBD2. CDR1 and CDR2 (germline): SGHRS, YFSETQ. The CDR3 has 14 amino acids. CDR3 sequence reads: CARSLREGRNEQFF. The CDR3 nucleotides read TGCGCCCGCAGCTTGAGGGAGGGCCGCAATGAGCAGTTCTTC.

This clone was counted only a few times. This rearrangement joins TRBV2 to TRBJ2-7; the match to TRBD1 covers 9 bases. CDR1 is SNHLY, CDR2 FYNNEI, per germline. This CDR3 contains 14 residues. Unmatched junction bases numbered 5, after V lost 7 bases and J lost 1 base. The CDR3 nucleotides read TGTGCCAGCACGGACAGGGGTTTATCCTACGAGCAGTACTTC. Its translation is CASTDRGLSYEQYF.